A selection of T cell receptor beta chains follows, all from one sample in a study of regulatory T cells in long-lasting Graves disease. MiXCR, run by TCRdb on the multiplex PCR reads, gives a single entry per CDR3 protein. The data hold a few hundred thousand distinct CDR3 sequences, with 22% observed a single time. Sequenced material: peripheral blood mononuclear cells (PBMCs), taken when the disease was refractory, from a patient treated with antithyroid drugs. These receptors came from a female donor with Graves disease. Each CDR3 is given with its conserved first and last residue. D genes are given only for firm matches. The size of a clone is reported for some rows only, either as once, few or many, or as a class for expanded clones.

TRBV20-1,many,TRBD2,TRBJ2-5,TGCAGTGCTAGAGAGGGACTAGCGGGAGTGGAGACCCAGTACTTC,CSAREGLAGVETQYF
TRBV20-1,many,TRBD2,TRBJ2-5,TGCAGTGCTAGAGTCACTAGCGGGGGCCAAGAGACCCAGTACTTC,CSARVTSGGQETQYF
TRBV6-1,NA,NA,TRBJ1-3,TGTGCCAGCAGCCAGGTCGCTGGAAACACCATATATTTT,CASSQVAGNTIYF
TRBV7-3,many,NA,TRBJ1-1,TGTGCCAGCAGCTTAGAATATGGGAGGGCTTCTGAAGCTTTCTTT,CASSLEYGRASEAFF
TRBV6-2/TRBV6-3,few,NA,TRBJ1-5,TGTGCCAGCAGTTACGCACATCCCGACCTTAGCAATCAGCCCCAGCATTTT,CASSYAHPDLSNQPQHF
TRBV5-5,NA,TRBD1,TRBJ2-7,TGTGCCAGCAGCCCCGCCGGGACAGGGGGATACGAGCAGTACTTC,CASSPAGTGGYEQYF
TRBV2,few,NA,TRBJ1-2,TGTGCCAGCAGCCAAGTTGGCGTCGGAGAACACTATGGCTACACCTTC,CASSQVGVGEHYGYTF
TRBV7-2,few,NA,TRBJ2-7,TGTGCCAGCAGCTTAGAATCCCCTAGCGACTACGAGCAGTACTTC,CASSLESPSDYEQYF
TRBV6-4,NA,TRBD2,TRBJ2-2,TGTGCCAGCAGTGTCACCGGGACTAGATACACCGGGGAGCTGTTTTTT,CASSVTGTRYTGELFF
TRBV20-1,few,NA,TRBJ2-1,TGCAGTGCCCCGAGGCCTAGCCCTACATTTTACAATGAGCAGTTCTTC,CSAPRPSPTFYNEQFF
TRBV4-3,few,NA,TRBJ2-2,TGCGCCAGCAGCGAAGGGACCCAAACCGGGGAGCTGTTTTTT,CASSEGTQTGELFF
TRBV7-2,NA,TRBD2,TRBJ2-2,TGTGCCAGCAGCCGGGGAGGGAAGAACACCGGGGAGCTGTTTTTT,CASSRGGKNTGELFF
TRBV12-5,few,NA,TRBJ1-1,TGTGCTAGTGGTTTGGTAAGGGGTAGGAACACTGAAGCTTTCTTT,CASGLVRGRNTEAFF
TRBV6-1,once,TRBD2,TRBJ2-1,TGTGTCAGCAGTGAAGCCCAGCGGGAGGATCGCGAGCAGTTCTTC,CVSSEAQREDREQFF
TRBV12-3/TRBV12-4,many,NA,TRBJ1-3,TGTGCCAGCGGCCTTCCGGGAAACACCATATATTTT,CASGLPGNTIYF
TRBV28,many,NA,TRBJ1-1,TGTGCCAGCAGTTTGTGGGGGGCCAAGAACACTGAAGCTTTCTTT,CASSLWGAKNTEAFF
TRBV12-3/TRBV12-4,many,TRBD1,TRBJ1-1,TGTGCCAGCAGTTTAGGGGACAGAGAAGCTTTCTTT,CASSLGDREAFF
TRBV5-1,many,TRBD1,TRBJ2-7,TGCGCCAGCAGCTTGACGTCGCAGGGGGCGTACGAGCAGTACTTC,CASSLTSQGAYEQYF
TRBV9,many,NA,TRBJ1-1,TGTGCCAGCAGCGGCACCGGGACTGAAGCTTTCTTT,CASSGTGTEAFF
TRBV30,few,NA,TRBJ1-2,TGTGCCTGGAGTATAGGGGCTGGCTACACCTTC,CAWSIGAGYTF
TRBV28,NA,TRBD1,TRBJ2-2,TGTGCCAGCAGTCCTCGACGATATTTGACAGGGGGCCCCGGGGAGCTGTTTTTT,CASSPRRYLTGGPGELFF
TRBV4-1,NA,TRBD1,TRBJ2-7,TGCGCCAGCAGCCAAGGGGCAGGGGGCCTCTACGAGCAGCACTTC,CASSQGAGGLYEQHF
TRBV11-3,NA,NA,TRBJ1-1,TGTGCCAGCAGCTTAGCAATCGGGGCGGGGGGAGCTTTCTTT,CASSLAIGAGGAFF
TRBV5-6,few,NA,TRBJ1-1,TGTGCCAGCAGCTTTTGGCCAGGAGAGATGAACACTGAAGCTTTCTTT,CASSFWPGEMNTEAFF
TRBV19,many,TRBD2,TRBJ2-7,TGTGCCAGTAGTGGGAATCTAGCGGGAGACTACGAGCAGTACTTC,CASSGNLAGDYEQYF
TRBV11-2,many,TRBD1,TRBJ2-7,TGTGCCAGCAGCTGGGGACAGTCCTACGAGCAGTACTTC,CASSWGQSYEQYF
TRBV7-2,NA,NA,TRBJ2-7,TGTGCCAGCAGCTTTCGGAGGGGAGAGCAGTACTTC,CASSFRRGEQYF
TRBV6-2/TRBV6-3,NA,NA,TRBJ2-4,TGTGCCAGCAGTTTCGGGCAGAAGATCATTCAGTACTTC,CASSFGQKIIQYF
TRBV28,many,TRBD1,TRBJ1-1,TGTGCCAGCAGTTTGACAGGGGTCATGAACACTGAAGCTTTCTTT,CASSLTGVMNTEAFF
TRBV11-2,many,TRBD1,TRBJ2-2,TGTGCCAGCAGCGGACTGAGGACAGGGCGAACCGGGGAGCTGTTTTTT,CASSGLRTGRTGELFF
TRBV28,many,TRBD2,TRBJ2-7,TGTGCCAGCAGTTTACCGTTGGCTAGCGGGAGGTCGATGAGCTCCTACGAGCAGTACTTC,CASSLPLASGRSMSSYEQYF
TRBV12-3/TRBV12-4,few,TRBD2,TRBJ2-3,TGTGCCAGCAGCGTAACCCACTCTAGCGGGAGGGCGGATACGCAGTATTTT,CASSVTHSSGRADTQYF
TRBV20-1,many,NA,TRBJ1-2,TGCAGTGCTAGATACCCGGGACTGAGAGGCTACACCTTC,CSARYPGLRGYTF
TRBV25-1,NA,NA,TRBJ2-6,TGTGCCAGCAGTGAATTCGGCGGTGCTGGGGCCAACGTCCTGACTTTC,CASSEFGGAGANVLTF
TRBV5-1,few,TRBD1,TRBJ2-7,TGCGCCAGCAGCCAGGGGACAGGGGGCAACGAGCAGTACTTC,CASSQGTGGNEQYF
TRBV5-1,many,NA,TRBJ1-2,TGCGCCAGCAGCTTGAGGGACACTGAAGGCTACACCTTC,CASSLRDTEGYTF
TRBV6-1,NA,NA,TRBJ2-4,TGTGCCAGCATCCTCCGGGACACACTTGAGGATATTACCAAAAACATTCAGTACTTC,CASILRDTLEDITKNIQYF
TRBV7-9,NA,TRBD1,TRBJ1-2,TGTGCCAGCAGATACCAGGCAGGGGGGAACTATGGCTACACCTTC,CASRYQAGGNYGYTF
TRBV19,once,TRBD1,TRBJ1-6,TGTGCCAGTAGTTCCCGGGACAGGGGTAATTCACCCCTCCACTTT,CASSSRDRGNSPLHF
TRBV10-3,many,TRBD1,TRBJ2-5,TGTGCCATCAGTGAGCGAAGGACAGGGGGCCGGGAGACCCAGTACTTC,CAISERRTGGRETQYF
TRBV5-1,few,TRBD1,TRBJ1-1,TGCGCCAGCAGCTGGACAGGGCCTCCCACGAACACTGAAGCTTTCTTT,CASSWTGPPTNTEAFF
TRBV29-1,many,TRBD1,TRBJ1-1,TGCAGCGTTCGGAGACAGGGGGACACTGAAGCTTTCTTT,CSVRRQGDTEAFF
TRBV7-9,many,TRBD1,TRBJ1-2,TGTGCCAGCAGCTCGACAGGGGGCCGCGACTATGGCTACACCTTC,CASSSTGGRDYGYTF
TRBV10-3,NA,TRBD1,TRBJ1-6,TGTGCCATCAGTGAAGCAGGGGGCAGCTATAATTCACCCCTCCACTTT,CAISEAGGSYNSPLHF
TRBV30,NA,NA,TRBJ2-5,TGTGCCTGGACTCCACAGGGTCCGGAGACCCAGTACTTC,CAWTPQGPETQYF
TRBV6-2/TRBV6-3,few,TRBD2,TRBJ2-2,TGTGCCAGCAGTTACTCCGGGACTAGACATACCGGGGAGCTGTTTTTT,CASSYSGTRHTGELFF
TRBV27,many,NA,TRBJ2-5,TGTGCCAGCAGTTTATCACTAGGGTTGCAAGAGACCCAGTACTTC,CASSLSLGLQETQYF
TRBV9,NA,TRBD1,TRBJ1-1,TGTGCCAGCAGCTCCCAAGACAGGGGGACTGAAGCTTTCTTT,CASSSQDRGTEAFF